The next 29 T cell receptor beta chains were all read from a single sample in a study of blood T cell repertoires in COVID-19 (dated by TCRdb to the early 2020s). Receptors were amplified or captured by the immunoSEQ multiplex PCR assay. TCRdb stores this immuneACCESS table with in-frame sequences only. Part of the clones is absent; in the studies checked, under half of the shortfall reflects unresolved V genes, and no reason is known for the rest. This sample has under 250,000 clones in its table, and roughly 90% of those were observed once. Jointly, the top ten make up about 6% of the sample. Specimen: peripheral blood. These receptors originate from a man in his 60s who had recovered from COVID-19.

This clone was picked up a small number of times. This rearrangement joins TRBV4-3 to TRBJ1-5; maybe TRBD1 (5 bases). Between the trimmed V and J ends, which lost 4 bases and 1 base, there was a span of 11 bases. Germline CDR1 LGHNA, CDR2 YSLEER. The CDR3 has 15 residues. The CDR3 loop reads CASSPGPGSNQPQHF. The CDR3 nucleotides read TGCGCCAGCAGCCCTGGACCAGGGAGCAATCAGCCCCAGCATTTT.

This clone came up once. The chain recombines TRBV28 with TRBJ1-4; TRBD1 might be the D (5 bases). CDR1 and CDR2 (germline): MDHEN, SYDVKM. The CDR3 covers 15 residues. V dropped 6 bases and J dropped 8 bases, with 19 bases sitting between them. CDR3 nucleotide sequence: TGTGCCAGCAGCAAACTTCAACTGGGGGGGGAAAAACTGTTTTTT. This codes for CASSKLQLGGEKLFF.

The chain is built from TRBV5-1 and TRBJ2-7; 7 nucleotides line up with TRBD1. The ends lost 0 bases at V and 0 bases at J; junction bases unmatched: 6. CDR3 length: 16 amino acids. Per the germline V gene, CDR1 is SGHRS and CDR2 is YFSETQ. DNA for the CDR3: TGCGCCAGCAGCTTGGCGGGACAGATGTACTCCTACGAGCAGTACTTC. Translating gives CASSLAGQMYSYEQYF.

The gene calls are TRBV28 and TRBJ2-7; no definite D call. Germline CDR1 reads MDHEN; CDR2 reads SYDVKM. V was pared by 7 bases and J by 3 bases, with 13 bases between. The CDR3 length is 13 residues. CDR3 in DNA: TGTGCCAGCACCCCTTTAAGAGGCTACGAGCAGTACTTC. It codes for CASTPLRGYEQYF.

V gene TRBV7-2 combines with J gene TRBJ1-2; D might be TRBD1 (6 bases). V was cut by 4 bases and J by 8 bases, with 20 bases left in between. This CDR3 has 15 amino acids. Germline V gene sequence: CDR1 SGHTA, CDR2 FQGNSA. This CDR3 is CASSSRGGDTFGYTF. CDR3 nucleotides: TGTGCCAGCAGCTCCCGCGGGGGGGACACTTTCGGCTACACCTTC.

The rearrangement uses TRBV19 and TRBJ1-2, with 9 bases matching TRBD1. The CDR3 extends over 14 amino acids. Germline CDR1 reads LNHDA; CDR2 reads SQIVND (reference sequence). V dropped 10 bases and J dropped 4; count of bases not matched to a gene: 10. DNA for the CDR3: TGTGCCACCACCCGGGACAGGGTAACCTATGGCTACACCTTC. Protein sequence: CATTRDRVTYGYTF.

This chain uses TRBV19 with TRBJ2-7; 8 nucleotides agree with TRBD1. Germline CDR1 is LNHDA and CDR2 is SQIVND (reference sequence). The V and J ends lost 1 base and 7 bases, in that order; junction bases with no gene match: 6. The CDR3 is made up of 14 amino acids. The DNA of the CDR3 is TGTGCCAGTAGTATAGGCCAGGGGGCGAGAGAGCAGTACTTC. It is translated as CASSIGQGAREQYF.

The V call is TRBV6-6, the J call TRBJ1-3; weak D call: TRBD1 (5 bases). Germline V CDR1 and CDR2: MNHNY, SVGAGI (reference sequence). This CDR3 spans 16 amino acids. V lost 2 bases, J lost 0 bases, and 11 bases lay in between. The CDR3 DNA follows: TGTGCCAGCAGTTACGGGGCCGAAGGCTCTGGAAACACCATATATTTT. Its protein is CASSYGAEGSGNTIYF.

The CDR3: CASSPTRTGNNEQFF. Here the CDR3 DNA reads TGTGCCAGCAGCCCGACCCGGACAGGGAACAATGAGCAGTTCTTC. This rearrangement joins TRBV11-2 to TRBJ2-1; 8 bases agree with TRBD1. Unmatched junction bases numbered 8, after V lost 5 bases and J lost 5 bases. The CDR3 has 15 residues. CDR1 and CDR2 (germline): SGHAT, FQNNGV.

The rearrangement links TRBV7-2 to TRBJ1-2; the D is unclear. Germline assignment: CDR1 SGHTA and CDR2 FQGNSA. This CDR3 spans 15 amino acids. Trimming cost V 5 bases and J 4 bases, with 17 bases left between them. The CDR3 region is CASSPSRGFGYGYTF. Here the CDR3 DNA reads TGTGCCAGCAGCCCCTCCCGCGGATTTGGCTATGGCTACACCTTC.

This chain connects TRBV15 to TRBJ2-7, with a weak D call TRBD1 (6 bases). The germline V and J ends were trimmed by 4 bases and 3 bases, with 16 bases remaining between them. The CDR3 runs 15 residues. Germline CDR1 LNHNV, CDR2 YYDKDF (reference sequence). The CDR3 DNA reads TGTGCCACCAGCACCTGGGGGACACCCATCTACGAGCAGTACTTC. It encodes CATSTWGTPIYEQYF.

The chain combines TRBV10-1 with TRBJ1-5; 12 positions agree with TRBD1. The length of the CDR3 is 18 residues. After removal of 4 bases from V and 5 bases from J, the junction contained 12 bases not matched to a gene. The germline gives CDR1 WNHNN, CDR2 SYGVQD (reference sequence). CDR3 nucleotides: TGCGCCAGCAGTGCCGCGGCGCGGGGACAGGGGGCTGATCAGCCCCAGCATTTT. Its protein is CASSAAARGQGADQPQHF.

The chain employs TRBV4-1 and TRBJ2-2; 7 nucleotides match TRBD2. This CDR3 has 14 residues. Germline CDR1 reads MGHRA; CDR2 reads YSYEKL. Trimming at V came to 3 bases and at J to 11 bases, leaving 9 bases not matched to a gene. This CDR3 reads CASSQAPSGQELFF. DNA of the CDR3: TGCGCCAGCAGCCAGGCCCCTAGCGGCCAAGAGCTGTTTTTT.

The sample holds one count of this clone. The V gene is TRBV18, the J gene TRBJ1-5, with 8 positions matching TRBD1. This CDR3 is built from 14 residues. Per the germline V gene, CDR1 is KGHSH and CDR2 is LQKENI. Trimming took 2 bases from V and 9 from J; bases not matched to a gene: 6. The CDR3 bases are TGTGCCAGCTCACCAAACAGGGGGTCCTCGCCCCAGCATTTT. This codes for CASSPNRGSSPQHF.

The CDR3, as DNA: TGTGCCAGCAGTTCCGGCTCCTACAATGAGCAGTTCTTC. It encodes CASSSGSYNEQFF. V and J are TRBV28 and TRBJ2-1; D gene ambiguous. The CDR3 totals 13 residues. CDR1 and CDR2 (germline): MDHEN, SYDVKM. V gave up 4 bases and J gave up 0 bases, with 4 bases separating them.

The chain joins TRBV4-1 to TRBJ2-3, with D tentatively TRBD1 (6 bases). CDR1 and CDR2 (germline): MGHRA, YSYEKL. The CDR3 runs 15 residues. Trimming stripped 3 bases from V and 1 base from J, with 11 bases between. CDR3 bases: TGCGCCAGCAGCCAGAGGGGGTCTGGCACAGATACGCAGTATTTT. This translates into CASSQRGSGTDTQYF.

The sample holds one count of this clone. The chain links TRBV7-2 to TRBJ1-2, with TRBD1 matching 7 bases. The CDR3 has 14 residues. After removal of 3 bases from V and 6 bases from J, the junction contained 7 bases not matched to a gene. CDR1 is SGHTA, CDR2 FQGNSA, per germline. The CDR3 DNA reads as TGTGCCAGCAGCTTGTCGGGACAGACTCATGGCTACACCTTC. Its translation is CASSLSGQTHGYTF.

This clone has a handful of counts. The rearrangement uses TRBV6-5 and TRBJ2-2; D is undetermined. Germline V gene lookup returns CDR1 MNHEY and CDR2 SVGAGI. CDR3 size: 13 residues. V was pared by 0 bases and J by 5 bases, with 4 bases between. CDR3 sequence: CASSYSRTGELFF. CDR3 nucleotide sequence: TGTGCCAGCAGTTACTCGAGGACCGGGGAGCTGTTTTTT.

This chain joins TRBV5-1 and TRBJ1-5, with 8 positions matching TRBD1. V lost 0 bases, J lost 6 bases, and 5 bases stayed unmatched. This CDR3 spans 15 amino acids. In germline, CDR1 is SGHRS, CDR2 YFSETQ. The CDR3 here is CASSLVAGGGQPQHF. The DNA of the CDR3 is TGCGCCAGCAGCTTGGTGGCAGGGGGCGGTCAGCCCCAGCATTTT.

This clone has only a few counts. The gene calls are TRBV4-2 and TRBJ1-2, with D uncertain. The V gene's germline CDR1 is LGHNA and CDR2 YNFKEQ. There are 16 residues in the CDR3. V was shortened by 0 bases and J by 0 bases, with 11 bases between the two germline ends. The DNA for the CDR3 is TGTGCCAGCAGCCAAGATGTGTCGGGTCCTAACTATGGCTACACCTTC. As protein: CASSQDVSGPNYGYTF.

CDR3 DNA sequence: TGCGCCAGCAGCCAACGGACAGGGGGCGCGCACAATGAGCAGTTCTTC. Translating it yields CASSQRTGGAHNEQFF. The J gene is TRBJ2-1, the V gene TRBV5-1, with 11 bases identical to TRBD1. The germline V gene has CDR1 SGHRS and CDR2 YFSETQ. With V trimmed by 4 bases and J by 5 bases, 8 bases remained unmatched. The CDR3 loop spans 16 amino acids.

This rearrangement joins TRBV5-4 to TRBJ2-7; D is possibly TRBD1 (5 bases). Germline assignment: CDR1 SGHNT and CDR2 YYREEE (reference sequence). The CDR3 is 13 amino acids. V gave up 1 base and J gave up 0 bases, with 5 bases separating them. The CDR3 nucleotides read TGTGCCAGCAGCTTGCAGGGCTCCTACGAGCAGTACTTC. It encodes CASSLQGSYEQYF. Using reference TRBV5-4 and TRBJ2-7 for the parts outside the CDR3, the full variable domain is ETGVTQSPTHLIKTRGQQVTLRCSSQSGHNTVSWYQQALGQGPQFIFQYYREEENGRGNFPPRFSGLQFPNYSSELNVNALELDDSALYLCASSLQGSYEQYFGPGTRLTVT.

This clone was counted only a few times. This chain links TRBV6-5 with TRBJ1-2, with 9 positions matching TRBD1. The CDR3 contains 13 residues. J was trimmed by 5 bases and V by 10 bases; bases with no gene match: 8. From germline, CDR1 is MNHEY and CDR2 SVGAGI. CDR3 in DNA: TGTGCCACTAAACAGGGGGCTTGGTATGGCTACACCTTC. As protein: CATKQGAWYGYTF.

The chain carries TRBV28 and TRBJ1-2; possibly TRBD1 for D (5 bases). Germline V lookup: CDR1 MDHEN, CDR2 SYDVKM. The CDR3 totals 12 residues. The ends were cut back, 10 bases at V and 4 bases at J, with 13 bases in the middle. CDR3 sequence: CATQVLGYGYTF. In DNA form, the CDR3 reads TGTGCCACACAGGTTCTCGGCTATGGCTACACCTTC.

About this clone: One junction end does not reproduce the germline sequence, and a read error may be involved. Here the CDR3 reads CASGPRRGLRVF. CDR3 bases: TGTGCCAGCGGTCCTCGGCGGGGCCTCAGGGTCTTC. The V call is TRBV5-5, the J call TRBJ2-1, with D perhaps matching TRBD2 (6 bases). The CDR3 totals 12 residues. Germline V CDR1 and CDR2: SGHKS, YYEKEE (reference sequence).

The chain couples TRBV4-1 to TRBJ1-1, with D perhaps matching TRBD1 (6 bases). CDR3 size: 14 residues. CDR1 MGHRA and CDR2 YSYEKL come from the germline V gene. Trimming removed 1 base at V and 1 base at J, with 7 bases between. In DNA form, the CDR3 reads TGCGCCAGCAGCCAAGGGACAGAGAACACTGAAGCTTTCTTT. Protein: CASSQGTENTEAFF.

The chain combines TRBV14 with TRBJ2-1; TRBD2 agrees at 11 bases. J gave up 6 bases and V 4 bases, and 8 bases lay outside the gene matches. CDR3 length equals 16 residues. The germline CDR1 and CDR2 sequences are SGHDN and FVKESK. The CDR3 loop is CASSRPGLAVVNEQFF. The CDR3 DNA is TGTGCCAGCAGCCGGCCGGGACTAGCGGTAGTCAATGAGCAGTTCTTC.

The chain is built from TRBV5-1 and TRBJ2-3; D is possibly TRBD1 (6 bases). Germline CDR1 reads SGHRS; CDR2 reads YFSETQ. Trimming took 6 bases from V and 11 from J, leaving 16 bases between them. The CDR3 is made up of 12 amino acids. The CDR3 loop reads CASTGTTRGQYF. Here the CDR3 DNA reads TGCGCCAGCACCGGGACAACGAGAGGGCAGTATTTT.

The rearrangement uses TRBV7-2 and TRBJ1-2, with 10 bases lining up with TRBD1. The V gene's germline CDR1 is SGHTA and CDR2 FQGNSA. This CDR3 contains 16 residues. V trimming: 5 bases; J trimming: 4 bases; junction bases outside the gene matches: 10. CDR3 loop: CASSPLRGQGTYGYTF. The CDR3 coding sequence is TGTGCCAGCAGCCCTCTGCGGGGACAGGGGACCTATGGCTACACCTTC.